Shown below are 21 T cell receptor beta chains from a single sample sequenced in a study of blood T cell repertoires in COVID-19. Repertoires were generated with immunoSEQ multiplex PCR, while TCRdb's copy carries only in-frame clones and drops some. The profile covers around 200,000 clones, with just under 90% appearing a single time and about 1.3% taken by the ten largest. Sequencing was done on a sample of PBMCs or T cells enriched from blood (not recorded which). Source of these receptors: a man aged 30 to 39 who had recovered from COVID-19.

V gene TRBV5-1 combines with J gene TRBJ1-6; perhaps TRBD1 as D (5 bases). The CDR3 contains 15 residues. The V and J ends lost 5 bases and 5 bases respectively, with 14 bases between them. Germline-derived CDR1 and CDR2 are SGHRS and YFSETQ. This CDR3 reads CASRLNPGDNSPLHF. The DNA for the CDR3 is TGCGCCAGCAGACTGAACCCGGGGGATAATTCACCCCTCCACTTT.

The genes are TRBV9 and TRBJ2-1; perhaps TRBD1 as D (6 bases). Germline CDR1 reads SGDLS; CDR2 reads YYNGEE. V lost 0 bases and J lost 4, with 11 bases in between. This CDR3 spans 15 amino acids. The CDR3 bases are TGTGCCAGCAGCGTAGGAGGGGGTGAATACAATGAGCAGTTCTTC. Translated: CASSVGGGEYNEQFF.

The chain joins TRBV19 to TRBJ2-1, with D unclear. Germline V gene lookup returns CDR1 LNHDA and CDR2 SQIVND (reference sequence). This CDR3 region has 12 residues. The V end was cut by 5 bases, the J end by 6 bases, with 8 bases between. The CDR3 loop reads CASSVSSNEQFF. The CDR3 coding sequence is TGTGCCAGTAGTGTGTCGTCCAATGAGCAGTTCTTC.

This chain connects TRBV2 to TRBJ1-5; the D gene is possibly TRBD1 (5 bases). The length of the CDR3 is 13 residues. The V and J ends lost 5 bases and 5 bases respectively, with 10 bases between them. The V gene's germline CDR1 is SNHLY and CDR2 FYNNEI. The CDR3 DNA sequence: TGTGCCAGCAGTACACAGGTAGATCAGCCCCAGCATTTT. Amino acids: CASSTQVDQPQHF.

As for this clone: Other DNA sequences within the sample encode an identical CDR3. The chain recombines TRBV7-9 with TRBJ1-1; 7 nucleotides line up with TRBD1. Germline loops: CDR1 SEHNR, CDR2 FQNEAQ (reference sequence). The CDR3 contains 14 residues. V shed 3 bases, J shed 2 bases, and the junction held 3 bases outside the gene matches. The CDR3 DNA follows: TGTGCCAGCAGCTTGGGACAGAGTAACACTGAAGCTTTCTTT. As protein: CASSLGQSNTEAFF.

For the CDR3, the DNA is TGTGCTAGTGGTTTGGGGGCGGGAGTCGAGCAGTACTTC. Its protein product is CASGLGAGVEQYF. The chain has TRBV12-5 and TRBJ2-7; TRBD2 aligns across 7 bases. J lost 6 bases, V lost 1 base, and 3 bases had no gene match. The CDR3 has 13 residues. CDR1 is LGHNT and CDR2 is FRNRAP in the germline V gene.

DNA for the CDR3: TGTGCCAGCAGCCGGGGGGCGGCAGAGACCCAGTACTTC. Translated: CASSRGAAETQYF. The chain employs TRBV6-5 and TRBJ2-5, with D maybe TRBD2 (7 bases). The CDR3 is 13 residues long. Germline lookup yields CDR1 MNHEY and CDR2 SVGAGI. V was pared by 6 bases and J by 4 bases, with 12 bases between.

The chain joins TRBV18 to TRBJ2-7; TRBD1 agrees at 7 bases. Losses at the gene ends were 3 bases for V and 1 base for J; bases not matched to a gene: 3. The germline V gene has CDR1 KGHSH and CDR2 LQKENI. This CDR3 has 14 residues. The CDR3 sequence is CASSPTGLSYEQYF. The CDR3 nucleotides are TGTGCCAGCTCACCGACAGGGTTGTCCTACGAGCAGTACTTC.

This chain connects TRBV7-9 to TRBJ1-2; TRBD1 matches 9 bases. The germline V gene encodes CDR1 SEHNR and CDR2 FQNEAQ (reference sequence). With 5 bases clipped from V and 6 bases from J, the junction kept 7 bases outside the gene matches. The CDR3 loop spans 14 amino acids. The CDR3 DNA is TGTGCCAGCAGCCCACAGGGGGCCCCCAATGGCTACACCTTC. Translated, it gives CASSPQGAPNGYTF.

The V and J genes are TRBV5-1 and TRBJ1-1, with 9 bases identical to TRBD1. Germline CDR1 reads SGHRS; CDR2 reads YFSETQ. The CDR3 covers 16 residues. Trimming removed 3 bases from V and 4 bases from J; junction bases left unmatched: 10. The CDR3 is CASSSTGTGMGTEAFF. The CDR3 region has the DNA TGCGCCAGCAGCTCAACCGGGACAGGGATGGGCACTGAAGCTTTCTTT.

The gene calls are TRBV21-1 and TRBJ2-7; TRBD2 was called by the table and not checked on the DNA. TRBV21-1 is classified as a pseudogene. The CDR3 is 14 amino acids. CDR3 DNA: TGTGCCAGCAGCAGCCGGGACTTCTCCTACGAGCAGTACTTC. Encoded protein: CASSSRDFSYEQYF.

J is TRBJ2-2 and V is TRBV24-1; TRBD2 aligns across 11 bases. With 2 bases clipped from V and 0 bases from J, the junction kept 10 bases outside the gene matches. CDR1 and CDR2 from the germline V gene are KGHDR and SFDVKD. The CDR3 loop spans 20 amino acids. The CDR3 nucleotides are TGTGCCACCAGTGATTCCCAGACTAGCGGGACCGTCGCGAACACCGGGGAGCTGTTTTTT. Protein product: CATSDSQTSGTVANTGELFF.

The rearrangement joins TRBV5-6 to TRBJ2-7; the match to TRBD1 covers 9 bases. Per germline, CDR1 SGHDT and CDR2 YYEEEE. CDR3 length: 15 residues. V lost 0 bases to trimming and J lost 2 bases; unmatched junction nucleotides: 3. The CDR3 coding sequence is TGTGCCAGCAGCTTGGCGGGACAGGGCACCTACGAGCAGTACTTC. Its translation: CASSLAGQGTYEQYF.

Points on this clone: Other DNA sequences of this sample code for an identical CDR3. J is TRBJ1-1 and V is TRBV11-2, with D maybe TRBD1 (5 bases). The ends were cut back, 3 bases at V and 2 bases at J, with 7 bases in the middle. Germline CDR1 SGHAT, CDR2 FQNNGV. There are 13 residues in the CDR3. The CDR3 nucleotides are TGTGCCAGCAGCTTTGGACAAAACACTGAAGCTTTCTTT. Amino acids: CASSFGQNTEAFF.

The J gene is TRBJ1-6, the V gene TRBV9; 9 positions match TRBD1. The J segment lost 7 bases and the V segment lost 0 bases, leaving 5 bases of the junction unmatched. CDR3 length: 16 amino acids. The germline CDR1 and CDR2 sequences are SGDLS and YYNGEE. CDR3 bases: TGTGCCAGCAGCGTAGGGGGACAGGGACTAAATTCACCCCTCCACTTT. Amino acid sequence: CASSVGGQGLNSPLHF.

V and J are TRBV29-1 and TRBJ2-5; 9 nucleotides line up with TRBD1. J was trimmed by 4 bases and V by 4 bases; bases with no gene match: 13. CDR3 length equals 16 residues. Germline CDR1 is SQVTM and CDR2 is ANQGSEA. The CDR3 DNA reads TGCAGCGTTGCGCCGACGTGGACAGGGGTCGGAGAGACCCAGTACTTC. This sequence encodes CSVAPTWTGVGETQYF.

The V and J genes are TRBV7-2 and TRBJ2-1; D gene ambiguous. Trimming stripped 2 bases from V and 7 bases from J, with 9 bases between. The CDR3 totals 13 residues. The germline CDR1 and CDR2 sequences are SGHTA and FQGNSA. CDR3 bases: TGTGCCAGCAGCTTATTTATCGGGAATGAGCAGTTCTTC. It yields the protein CASSLFIGNEQFF.

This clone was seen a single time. CDR3 sequence: CASSQDALAGEQQYF. As DNA, the CDR3 is TGTGCCAGCAGCCAAGATGCCCTAGCGGGAGAACAGCAGTACTTC. V gene TRBV3-1 (or the pseudogene TRBV3-2) combines with J gene TRBJ2-7, with TRBD2 identical over 10 bases. With 0 bases clipped from V and 8 bases from J, the junction kept 7 bases outside the gene matches. The germline V gene has CDR1 LGHDT and CDR2 YNNKEL (reference sequence). The CDR3 runs 15 residues.

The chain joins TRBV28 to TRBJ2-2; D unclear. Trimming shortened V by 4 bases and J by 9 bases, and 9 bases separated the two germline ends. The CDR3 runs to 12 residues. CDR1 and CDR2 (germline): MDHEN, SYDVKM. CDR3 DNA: TGTGCCAGCAGTTCTCTAGACCGGGAGCTGTTTTTT. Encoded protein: CASSSLDRELFF.

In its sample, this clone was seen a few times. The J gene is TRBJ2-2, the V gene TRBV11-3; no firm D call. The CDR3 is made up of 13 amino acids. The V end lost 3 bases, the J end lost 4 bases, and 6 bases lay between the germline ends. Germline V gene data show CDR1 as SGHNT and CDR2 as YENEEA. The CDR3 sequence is CASSFGLTGELFF. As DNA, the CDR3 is TGTGCCAGCAGCTTTGGGCTCACCGGGGAGCTGTTTTTT.

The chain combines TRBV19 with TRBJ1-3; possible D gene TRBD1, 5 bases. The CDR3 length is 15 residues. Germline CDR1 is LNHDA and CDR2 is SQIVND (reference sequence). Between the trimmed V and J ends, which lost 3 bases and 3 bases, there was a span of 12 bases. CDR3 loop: CASSMLTGDGNTIYF. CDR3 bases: TGTGCCAGTAGTATGTTAACAGGCGATGGAAACACCATATATTTT.